The 12 T cell receptor beta chains reported below all come from one sample, sequenced in a study of cytomegalovirus exposure and HLA in healthy donors. The PCR was carried out with 60 Vbeta primers and 13 Jbeta primers. Libraries were prepared by immunoSEQ multiplex PCR; TCRdb keeps only in-frame clonotypes and omits some of them. Among around 130,000 clones listed, 75% to 85% were seen once. The specimen was PBMCs. The receptors here all came from a man aged 18 to 35 in good health and CMV-seronegative.

The J gene is TRBJ2-3, the V gene TRBV7-2; 12 bases fit TRBD2. Germline values: CDR1 SGHTA, CDR2 FQGNSA. The CDR3 contains 17 residues. V was clipped by 2 bases and J by 3 bases; unmatched bases: 6. CDR3 sequence (DNA): TGTGCCAGCAGCTTAAGCCCCCTAGCGGGAGGGACAGATACGCAGTATTTT. Translated, it gives CASSLSPLAGGTDTQYF.

The CDR3, as DNA: TGTGCCAGCAGTGAAGACGGACAGGGTAGGTACGAGCAGTACTTC. Protein product: CASSEDGQGRYEQYF. This rearrangement joins TRBV6-1 to TRBJ2-7; TRBD1 agrees at 8 bases. The CDR3 contains 15 residues. In germline, CDR1 is MNHNS, CDR2 SASEGT. Trimming cost V 1 base and J 4 bases; bases outside gene matches: 6.

This chain uses TRBV7-9 with TRBJ2-7; the D gene is possibly TRBD2 (5 bases). Trimming took 5 bases from V and 2 from J, leaving 16 bases between them. CDR3 length: 15 amino acids. Germline V gene sequence: CDR1 SEHNR, CDR2 FQNEAQ (reference sequence). The CDR3 region has the DNA TGTGCCAGCAGCCCAGAGGCGGGCATAGCCTACGAGCAGTACTTC. Translated, it gives CASSPEAGIAYEQYF.

This clone was seen a few times. This sequence joins TRBV7-9 and TRBJ1-2; D is ambiguous. CDR1 is SEHNR and CDR2 is FQNEAQ in the germline V gene (reference sequence). The CDR3 covers 15 residues. The ends were cut back, 1 base at V and 3 bases at J, with 12 bases in the middle. Written as DNA, the CDR3 is TGTGCCAGCAGCTTAGGAGTCGGTTCCGACTATGGCTACACCTTC. Encoded protein: CASSLGVGSDYGYTF.

The V call is TRBV9, the J call TRBJ2-1; 14 bases are shared with TRBD2. The germline CDR1 and CDR2 sequences are SGDLS and YYNGEE. Trimming at V came to 4 bases and at J to 8 bases, leaving 8 bases not matched to a gene. This CDR3 comprises 16 residues. DNA of the CDR3: TGTGCCAGCAGCCCAGGGACTAGCGGGAGCCTGGATGAGCAGTTCTTC. This encodes CASSPGTSGSLDEQFF.

This chain connects TRBV2 to TRBJ2-1, with 10 nucleotides matching TRBD2. The CDR3 length is 16 residues. J gave up 6 bases and V 5 bases, and 10 bases lay outside the gene matches. The germline gives CDR1 SNHLY, CDR2 FYNNEI. The CDR3 loop reads CASSQSTSGLVNEQFF. CDR3 coding DNA: TGTGCCAGCAGTCAATCGACTAGCGGGCTCGTCAATGAGCAGTTCTTC.

The V call is TRBV7-9, the J call TRBJ2-3; 7 bases agree with TRBD1. Germline-derived CDR1 and CDR2 are SEHNR and FQNEAQ (reference sequence). Losses at the gene ends were 4 bases for V and 0 bases for J; bases not matched to a gene: 7. The CDR3 has 16 residues. CDR3 bases: TGTGCCAGCAGCTGGTCGGGACAGACCAGCACAGATACGCAGTATTTT. Its protein product is CASSWSGQTSTDTQYF.

The rearrangement links TRBV10-3 to TRBJ1-4; TRBD1 agrees at 7 bases. The V segment lost 6 bases and the J segment 8 bases; nucleotides outside the gene matches: 6. Germline V gene lookup returns CDR1 ENHRY and CDR2 SYGVKD. The CDR3 spans 13 residues. The CDR3 protein is CAIRETGTEKLFF. DNA of the CDR3: TGTGCCATCAGAGAGACAGGGACGGAAAAACTGTTTTTT.

CDR3: CASSLHSTINSNQPQHF. The CDR3 coding sequence is TGTGCCAGCTCACTCCATTCGACAATTAATAGCAATCAGCCCCAGCATTTT. The chain links TRBV18 to TRBJ1-5; D unclear. The CDR3 has 17 amino acids. The V gene lost 4 bases and the J gene lost 0 bases, with 16 bases spanning the gap. Germline assignment: CDR1 KGHSH and CDR2 LQKENI.

J is TRBJ2-7 and V is TRBV6-5; no clear D. The CDR3 sequence is 12 residues long. V was pared by 3 bases and J by 3 bases, with 6 bases between. Germline CDR1 MNHEY, CDR2 SVGAGI. The CDR3 sequence is CASSYISYEQYF. The DNA for the CDR3 is TGTGCCAGCAGTTATATCAGCTACGAGCAGTACTTC.

This chain's CDR3 is CASSPPSGRPPSYNEQFF. For the CDR3, the DNA is TGTGCCAGTAGCCCCCCTAGCGGGAGGCCCCCATCCTACAATGAGCAGTTCTTC. The V gene is TRBV19, the J gene TRBJ2-1, with 11 bases that match TRBD2. Germline V gene data show CDR1 as LNHDA and CDR2 as SQIVND (reference sequence). The CDR3 sequence is 18 residues long. V was pared by 6 bases and J by 1 base, with 11 bases of the junction left unmatched.

This clone appeared a few times. The gene calls are TRBV2 and TRBJ1-5; D unclear. The CDR3 consists of 14 residues. Germline CDR1 is SNHLY and CDR2 is FYNNEI. The germline V and J ends were trimmed by 6 bases and 1 base, with 10 bases remaining between them. CDR3 residues: CASRRESSNQPQHF. CDR3 nucleotides: TGTGCCAGCAGGAGGGAGTCAAGCAATCAGCCCCAGCATTTT.